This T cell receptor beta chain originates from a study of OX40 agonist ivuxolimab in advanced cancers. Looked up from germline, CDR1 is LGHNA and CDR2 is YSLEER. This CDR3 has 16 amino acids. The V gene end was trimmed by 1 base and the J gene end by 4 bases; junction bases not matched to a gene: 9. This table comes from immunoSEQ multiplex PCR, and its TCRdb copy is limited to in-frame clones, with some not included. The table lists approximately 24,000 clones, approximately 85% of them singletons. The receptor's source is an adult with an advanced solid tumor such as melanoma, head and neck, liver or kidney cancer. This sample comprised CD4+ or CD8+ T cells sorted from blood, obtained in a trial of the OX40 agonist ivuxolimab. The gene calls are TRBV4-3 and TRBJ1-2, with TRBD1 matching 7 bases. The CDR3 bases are TGCGCCAGCAGCCAAGTTAGGACAGGAGGGAGCTATGGCTACACCTTC. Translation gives CASSQVRTGGSYGYTF.